This T cell receptor beta chain was sequenced in a study of spatial heterogeneity in lung cancer. TCRdb reanalysed the 5' RACE reads using MiXCR and keeps one entry per CDR3 protein. Among about 3,000 distinct CDR3 sequences listed, less than 3% were seen once. Time point: sample taken at primary tumor resection. CDR1 and CDR2 from the germline V gene are KGHSH and LQKENI. Trimming left V 3 bases short and J 0 bases short, with 5 bases between. The CDR3 covers 13 residues. This clonotype was picked up many times. This chain uses TRBV18 with TRBJ1-1; D ambiguous. The sequencing here drew on normal lung tissue next to the tumor, taken at surgery. The origin of this receptor is a male donor with early-stage non-small cell lung cancer. The CDR3 DNA follows: TGTGCCAGCTCACCGAGTATGAACACTGAAGCTTTCTTT. Amino acids: CASSPSMNTEAFF.